The present TCR beta chain was sequenced within a study of T cell repertoires in cytomegalovirus infection. CDR1 and CDR2 from the germline V gene are MNHEY and SVGAGI. This CDR3 is built from 16 residues. Trimming stripped 0 bases from V and 0 bases from J, with 11 bases between. This clonotype was seen only a few times. Antigen specificity is unknown. MiXCR, applied by TCRdb to the reads, yields one record per CDR3 protein. This table has about 830,000 distinct CDR3 sequences, approximately 29% appearing once. The chain is built from TRBV6-5 and TRBJ1-1, with D uncertain. This clonotype was obtained from a human donor in good health (CMV status not recorded). Some clones in this sample may be carry-over from other donors' samples. The starting material was cultured CD8+ T cells from PBMCs, obtained from culture after CMV antigen stimulation. CDR3 sequence (DNA): TGTGCCAGCAGTTACTCGAGTTATGGGTTGAACACTGAAGCTTTCTTT. It specifies CASSYSSYGLNTEAFF.